The following is a T cell receptor beta chain sequence with its context. The data stem from a study of T cells in localized non-small cell lung cancer. Produced via immunoSEQ multiplex PCR; TCRdb's table is partial and in-frame only. The profile shows nearly 15,000 clones, around 83% of them singletons. Per the germline V gene, CDR1 is SEHNR and CDR2 is FQNEAQ (reference sequence). This CDR3 spans 16 amino acids. Trimming at V came to 5 bases and at J to 1 base, leaving 11 bases not matched to a gene. The origin of this receptor is a woman between 40 and 69 years old with stage I lung adenocarcinoma. The V call is TRBV7-9, the J call TRBJ2-7; TRBD1 matches at 7 bases. The sequencing used peripheral blood, collected before any cancer treatment. The CDR3 bases are TGTGCCAGCAGCCCGACACAGGGGCCCCCGTCCTACGAGCAGTACTTC. Translating it yields CASSPTQGPPSYEQYF.